A selection of T cell receptor beta chains follows, all from one sample in a study of PD-L1 blockade in urothelial cancer. Generated by immunoSEQ multiplex PCR, the TCRdb table keeps only in-frame clones and is missing some. The table records some 120,000 clones, 84% of them present only once. This material consisted of PBMCs, taken around atezolizumab (anti-PD-L1) treatment. These receptors were collected from a middle-aged man with urothelial cancer. Each CDR3 is given without its conserved first and last residue.

V	J	CDR3
TRBV6-5	TRBJ2-5	ASSYPGPFETQY
TRBV7-9	TRBJ1-1	ASSLPLRNTEAF
TRBV7-2	TRBJ2-7	ASSLVAGPTYEQY
TRBV5-4	TRBJ2-1	ASSEGQGEVNEQF
TRBV7-2	TRBJ1-4	ASSLRTGGATNEKLF
TRBV27	TRBJ1-6	ASSQTGTGGPSYNSPLH
TRBV11-3	TRBJ2-7	ASIVSGKGEQY
TRBV28	TRBJ2-7	ASTTGASGFYEQY
TRBV5-5	TRBJ2-7	ASSGTGTGSYEQY
TRBV5-8	TRBJ1-5	ASSSRAQGQQPQH
TRBV19	TRBJ2-7	ASSTRDRAYEQY
TRBV6-5	TRBJ2-2	ASGAGTGSTGELF
TRBV9	TRBJ1-1	ASSAPQMLRHEAF
TRBV7-2	TRBJ2-5	ASSLRSSGRKETQY
TRBV7-9	TRBJ2-5	ASSFSRDTEETQY
TRBV6-1	TRBJ1-2	AGGESGYT
TRBV6-6	TRBJ1-4	ASSDGTGVLKLF
TRBV28	TRBJ2-7	ASRSTGASYEQY
TRBV30	TRBJ2-1	ACRTGYNEQF
TRBV2	TRBJ2-1	ASRTSGEQF
TRBV11-3	TRBJ2-2	ASSLGTFTGELF
TRBV9	TRBJ2-5	ASSVGGSETQY
TRBV5-1	TRBJ1-4	ASSFGDNSEKLF
TRBV6-1	TRBJ1-2	ASSDLTGYGYT
TRBV19	TRBJ1-6	ASSDRGRYNSPLH
TRBV2	TRBJ2-1	ASIAGDVNEQF
TRBV20-1	TRBJ1-4	SASETGKLF
TRBV30	TRBJ1-1	ALLKVGAAAGEAF
TRBV9	TRBJ2-3	ASSVGFQSTDTQY
TRBV7-9	TRBJ1-6	ASSPRGQGVSNSPLH
TRBV11-2	TRBJ2-7	ASSLDYRDYIYEQY
TRBV7-3	TRBJ2-1	ASSKGLAGYNEQF
TRBV27	TRBJ1-5	ASSLSANFDQPQH
TRBV10-3	TRBJ2-7	AIGTGDYEQY
TRBV2	TRBJ2-1	ASRGSSGSWYNEQF
TRBV19	TRBJ2-5	ASSTVAGGPRETQY
TRBV28	TRBJ1-5	ASSPRGGAQPQH
TRBV10-3	TRBJ2-1	ASSLAGSRGHNEQF
TRBV6-5	TRBJ1-4	ASRSRGTRVSLF
TRBV5-4	TRBJ2-7	ASSLAAGLLYEQY
TRBV5-1	TRBJ1-5	ASSWGQGQPQH
TRBV10-3	TRBJ2-2	AISELPTSGVAGELF
TRBV6-4	TRBJ2-5	ASSSTSGSVETQY
TRBV6-4	TRBJ1-4	ASSDFIGEKLF
TRBV5-1	TRBJ2-2	ASQGTSNTGELF
TRBV27	TRBJ1-1	ASSWGGTTEAF
TRBV5-7	TRBJ2-1	ASTPGGRSDNEQF
TRBV7-8	TRBJ2-1	ASSLAVQNEQF
TRBV11-3	TRBJ2-7	ASSPGTGGDEQY
TRBV4-1	TRBJ2-3	ASSQDGLAVTDTQY
TRBV30	TRBJ1-6	AWSTNINSPLH
TRBV9	TRBJ1-1	ASSVGSAEAF
TRBV2	TRBJ1-5	ASSPGQGNQPQH
TRBV15	TRBJ2-1	ATSKTGLAAAGNEQF